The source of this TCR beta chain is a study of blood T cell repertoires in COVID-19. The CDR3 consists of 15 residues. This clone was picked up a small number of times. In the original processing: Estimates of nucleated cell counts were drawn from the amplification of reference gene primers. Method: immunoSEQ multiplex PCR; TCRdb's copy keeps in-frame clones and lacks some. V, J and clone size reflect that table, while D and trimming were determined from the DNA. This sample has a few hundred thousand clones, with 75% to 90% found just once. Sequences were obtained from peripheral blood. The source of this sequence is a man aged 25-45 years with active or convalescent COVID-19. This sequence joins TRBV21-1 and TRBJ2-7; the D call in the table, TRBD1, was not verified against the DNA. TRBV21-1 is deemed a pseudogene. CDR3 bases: TGTGCCAGCAGCAAAGTCCACAGGGTAAGCTACGAGCAGTACTTC. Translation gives CASSKVHRVSYEQYF.